These 5 T cell receptor beta chains originate from one sample sequenced in a study of long-term antiretroviral therapy in people with HIV. The assay used was immunoSEQ (version v3.0), run at survey level. Using immunoSEQ multiplex PCR, the repertoire was profiled, and TCRdb retains in-frame clones only, with some absent. The table shows about 7,200 clones, with about 70% occurring only once. The sample in question was unsorted PBMCs, obtained about 0.9 years before starting antiretroviral therapy. The receptors come from a man aged 40-49 years with HIV.

This clone is medium-sized (0.01 to 0.1%). This chain joins TRBV27 and TRBJ2-1, with D unclear. V lost 2 bases, J lost 8 bases, and 10 bases lay in between. Germline CDR1 is MNHEY and CDR2 is SMNVEV (reference sequence). The CDR3 sequence is 13 residues long. The CDR3 DNA reads TGTGCCAGCAGTTTAGCCACGGGCTATGAGCAGTTCTTC. It codes for CASSLATGYEQFF.

A few counts support this clone. The rearrangement links TRBV6-1 to TRBJ2-1; TRBD2 agrees at 8 bases. The CDR3 contains 16 residues. Germline V gene sequence: CDR1 MNHNS, CDR2 SASEGT. The V segment lost 4 bases and the J segment 4 bases; nucleotides outside the gene matches: 9. The CDR3 reads CASSVGTSGFYNEQFF. The CDR3 DNA sequence: TGTGCCAGCAGTGTCGGTACTAGCGGATTTTACAATGAGCAGTTCTTC.

The rearrangement links TRBV6-1 to TRBJ2-7, with D possibly being TRBD1 or TRBD2 (5 bases each). Looked up from germline, CDR1 is MNHNS and CDR2 is SASEGT. CDR3 length: 13 amino acids. The germline V and J ends were trimmed by 7 bases and 2 bases, with 12 bases remaining between them. The CDR3 reads CASTGTETYEQYF. The CDR3 bases are TGTGCCAGCACCGGGACGGAAACCTACGAGCAGTACTTC.

This clone appeared a few times. V is TRBV19 and J is TRBJ2-3; weak D call: TRBD1 (6 bases). Germline CDR1 and CDR2: LNHDA and SQIVND (reference sequence). CDR3 length: 16 residues. V lost 7 bases, J lost 3 bases, and 20 bases lay in between. Here the CDR3 reads CASTPHLTGITDTQYF. DNA for the CDR3: TGTGCCAGTACACCCCACCTGACAGGAATTACAGATACGCAGTATTTT. Complete variable domain (other parts from reference TRBV19 and TRBJ2-3): DGGITQSPKYLFRKEGQNVTLSCEQNLNHDAMYWYRQDPGQGLRLIYYSQIVNDFQKGDIAEGYSVSREKKESFPLTVTSAQKNPTAFYLCASTPHLTGITDTQYFGPGTRLTVL.

The chain joins TRBV2 to TRBJ2-1, with TRBD1 as a possible D gene (5 bases). This CDR3 region has 12 residues. V was shortened by 10 bases and J by 4 bases, with 11 bases between the two germline ends. Germline assignment: CDR1 SNHLY and CDR2 FYNNEI. This CDR3 is CATKGEYNEQFF. The CDR3 region has the DNA TGTGCCACTAAAGGGGAATACAATGAGCAGTTCTTC.